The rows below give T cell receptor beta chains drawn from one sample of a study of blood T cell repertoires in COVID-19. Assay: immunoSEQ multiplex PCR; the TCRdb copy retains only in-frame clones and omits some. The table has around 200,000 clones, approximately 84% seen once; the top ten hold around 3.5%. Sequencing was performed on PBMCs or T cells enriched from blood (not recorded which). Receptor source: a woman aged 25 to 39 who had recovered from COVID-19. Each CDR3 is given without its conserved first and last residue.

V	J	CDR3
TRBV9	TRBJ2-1	ASSVVQGKYNEQF
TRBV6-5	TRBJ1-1	ASSSPTTGWNTEAF
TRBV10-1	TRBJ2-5	ASSEWPQETQY
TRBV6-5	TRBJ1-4	ASSYGPATNEKLF
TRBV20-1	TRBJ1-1	SARYSQRAF
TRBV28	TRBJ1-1	ASTSFGGFRNTEAF
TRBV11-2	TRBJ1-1	ASSTLQGRTEAF
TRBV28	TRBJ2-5	ASSYQPRSVQETQY
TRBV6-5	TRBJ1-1	ASNRDRDTEAF
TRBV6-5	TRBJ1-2	ASTVVANYGYT
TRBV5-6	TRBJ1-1	ASSLGSRAAAF
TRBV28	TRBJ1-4	ASSLSGGGEKLF
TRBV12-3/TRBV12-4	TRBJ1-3	ASRKWGSGRY
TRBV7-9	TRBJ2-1	ASSVPGTENYNEQF
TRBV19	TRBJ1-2	ASTPDINYGYT
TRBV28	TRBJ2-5	ASSPFYGTSGETQY
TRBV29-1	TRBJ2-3	SVEDQGGEATDTQY
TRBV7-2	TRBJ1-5	ASSSEGRGNQPQH
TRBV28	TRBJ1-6	ASIQGGGSSYNSPLH
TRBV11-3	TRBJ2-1	ASSSRGLASGSVDEQF
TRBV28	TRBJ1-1	ASSPPSPGTEAF
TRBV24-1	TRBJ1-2	ATSDLTRGNYGYT
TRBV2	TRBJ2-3	ASGAGGYTDTQY
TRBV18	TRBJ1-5	ASSYNSNQPQH
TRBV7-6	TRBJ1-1	ASSALTQGRHTEAF
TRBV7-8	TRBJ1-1	ASSSDRGLLIF
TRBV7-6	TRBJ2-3	ASSLKGGQGGDTQY
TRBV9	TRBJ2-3	ASSVQAGADTQY
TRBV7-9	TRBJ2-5	ASSRGSGIQETQY
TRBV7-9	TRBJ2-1	ASRLAGTMSYNEQF
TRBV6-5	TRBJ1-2	ASLDRQGLFYGYT
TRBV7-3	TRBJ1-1	ASSLDDGLTEAF
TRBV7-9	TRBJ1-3	ASSLKSAGANTIY
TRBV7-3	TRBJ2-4	ASSDSGRNQNIQY
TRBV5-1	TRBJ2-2	ASGLNTGELF
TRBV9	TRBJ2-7	ASSYSGPYEQY
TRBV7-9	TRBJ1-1	ASSPEGREAF
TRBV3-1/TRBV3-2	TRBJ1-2	ASSQQSFLYT
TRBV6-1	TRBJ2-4	ASSEAQGFQAKNIQY